Listed below are T cell receptor beta chains from one sample, sequenced in a study of brain T cells in children with intractable seizures. TCRdb's table, derived via immunoSEQ multiplex PCR, lists solely in-frame clones and lacks some. This table has roughly 80,000 clones, around nine tenths appearing once. Sequencing was performed on peripheral blood, taken at surgery. These TCRs come from a girl aged 2 to 10 with Rasmussen encephalitis and intractable seizures. Each CDR3 is given with its conserved first and last residue.

v_gene	j_gene	CDR3aa
TRBV6-5	TRBJ2-2	CASSYSGQWNTGELFF
TRBV6-4	TRBJ2-1	CASSDGGGSNEQFF
TRBV2	TRBJ1-1	CASKDMNTEAFF
TRBV7-2	TRBJ1-5	CASSSQGNSNQPQHF
TRBV11-3	TRBJ1-1	CATSLHMNTEAFF
TRBV19	TRBJ1-1	CASSPAYTEAFF
TRBV10-1	TRBJ2-1	CASSGTPRDEQFF
TRBV19	TRBJ1-2	CASSITGRTNYGYTF
TRBV7-2	TRBJ2-1	CASSLVPRDEQFF
TRBV10-3	TRBJ1-2	CAISAGGGYGYTF
TRBV5-5	TRBJ1-2	CASSLGQGNYGYTF
TRBV5-6	TRBJ2-3	CASSRARLGTDTQYF
TRBV2	TRBJ1-5	CASSERVTSQPQHF
TRBV6-5	TRBJ2-7	CASSYRFHEQYF
TRBV29-1	TRBJ2-3	CSVEGQGRTDTQYF
TRBV24-1	TRBJ2-1	CATSAQGSGRAKRNEQFF
TRBV10-1	TRBJ1-1	CASSATSGTEAFF
TRBV9	TRBJ2-3	CASSVVARDTQYF
TRBV27	TRBJ2-2	CASSATGAWTGELFF
TRBV7-9	TRBJ1-5	CASSLGQVGDQPQHF
TRBV7-8	TRBJ2-1	CASSPEGRWEQFF
TRBV6-5	TRBJ2-5	CASSLLAGGLGETQYF
TRBV27	TRBJ1-5	CASKRTRNSNQPQHF
TRBV19	TRBJ1-1	CASSIVGRPEAFF
TRBV5-6	TRBJ2-6	CASSPGPNVLTF
TRBV7-3	TRBJ2-1	CASSLGDSHPAEQFF
TRBV6-4	TRBJ2-3	CASSDGQGTDTQYF
TRBV15	TRBJ2-3	CATSKPAGPRDTQYF
TRBV11-3	TRBJ2-2	CASSLAGTGVGELFF
TRBV5-6	TRBJ1-2	CASSLWQNPYGYTF
TRBV5-6	TRBJ1-3	CASSLDLGYSGNTIYF
TRBV5-4	TRBJ2-3	CASSLGGGLTDTQYF